This T cell receptor (beta chain) was found in a study of shared clonotypes between healthy human individuals. Cells designated naive CD8 were CD45RO-negative and were positively selected for CCR7, with terminally differentiated effector memory CD45RA+ cells excluded. Here immunoSEQ multiplex PCR was the method, and the copy in TCRdb shows in-frame clones only, minus some. The profile shows about 2.2 million clones, about 93% of them singletons. The CDR3 is 15 residues long. V lost 3 bases, J lost 6 bases, and 7 bases stayed unmatched. Germline-derived CDR1 and CDR2 are SGHTA and FQGTGA. V usage is TRBV7-3 and J usage is TRBJ1-2, with TRBD1 matching 10 bases. Source material: naive CD8+ T cells from PBMCs. This TCR came from a man younger than 35 in good health. Some clones in this sample may be carry-over from other donors' samples. The CDR3 loop is CASSFPGTGVHGYTF. The CDR3 DNA reads TGTGCCAGCAGCTTTCCCGGGACAGGGGTCCATGGCTACACCTTC.